This paragraph covers one T cell receptor (beta chain) sequence. Its antigen is currently unknown. PCR primers comprised 60 Vbeta and 13 Jbeta primers. Here immunoSEQ multiplex PCR was the method, and the copy in TCRdb shows in-frame clones only, minus some. The table has under 250,000 clones, 70% to 85% seen once. The donors comprised healthy bone marrow donors. This sample was taken from a study of cytomegalovirus exposure and HLA in healthy donors. Regarding the study as a whole: Later analysis identified around 15,000 TCR beta sequences associated with HLA alleles, using a false discovery rate threshold of 0.05. Several V segments, TRBV6-2 and TRBV6-3 among them, could not be told apart and were dropped.

CDR1 is MNHNY and CDR2 is SVGAGI in the germline V gene (reference sequence). The CDR3 is 14 amino acids. V gave up 2 bases and J gave up 2 bases, with 9 bases separating them. The V call is TRBV6-6, the J call TRBJ2-5; D not certain. The sample taken for sequencing was PBMCs. The sequence came from a male donor in good health and CMV-seronegative. CDR3 sequence (DNA): TGTGCCAGCAGTTACGAGAGGTTGCAAGAGACCCAGTACTTC. This codes for CASSYERLQETQYF.